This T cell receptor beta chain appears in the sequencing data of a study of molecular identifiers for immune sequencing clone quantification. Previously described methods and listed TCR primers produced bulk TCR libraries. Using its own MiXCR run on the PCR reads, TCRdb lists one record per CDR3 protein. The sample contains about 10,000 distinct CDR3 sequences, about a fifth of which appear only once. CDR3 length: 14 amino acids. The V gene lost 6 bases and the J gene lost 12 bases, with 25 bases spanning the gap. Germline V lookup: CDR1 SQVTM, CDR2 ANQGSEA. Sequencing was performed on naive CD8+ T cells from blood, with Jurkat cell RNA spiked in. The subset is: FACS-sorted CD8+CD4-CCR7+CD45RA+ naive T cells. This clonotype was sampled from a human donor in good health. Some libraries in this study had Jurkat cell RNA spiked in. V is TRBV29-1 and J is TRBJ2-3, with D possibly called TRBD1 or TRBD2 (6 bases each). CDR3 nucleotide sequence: TGCAGCGTCGACGGGGGCCCTAGCACAGATGCACAGTATTTT. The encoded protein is CSVDGGPSTDAQYF.